Listed below are T cell receptor beta chains from one sample, sequenced in a study of T cell responses to AZD1222 COVID-19 vaccine. Clones were sequenced by immunoSEQ multiplex PCR, and TCRdb holds only the in-frame ones, with some missing. The table lists about 31,000 clones, around 87% of them singletons, with around 13% in the top ten. The starting material was peripheral blood, obtained 28 days after the second AZD1222 dose. The receptors stem from an adult who received the AZD1222 COVID-19 vaccine. CDR3s include the opening cysteine and the closing phenylalanine or tryptophan. The D gene is left open where the match is weak. Clone size is given for some rows only: seen once, a few or many times, or a class if the clone is expanded.

cdr3_aa cdr3_nt v_call d_call j_call clone_size
CASSQAWSNTEAFF TGTGCCAGCAGCCAAGCTTGGTCTAACACTGAAGCTTTCTTT TRBV3-1/TRBV3-2 NA TRBJ1-1 NA
CASSWSTGHKNTEAFF TGTGCCAGCAGCTGGTCTACGGGACACAAGAACACTGAAGCTTTCTTT TRBV5-8 NA TRBJ1-1 few
CASTNQGGDRRGYTF TGTGCCAGTACCAATCAGGGCGGGGATCGCCGTGGCTACACCTTC TRBV19 NA TRBJ1-2 NA
CASRHRGRLETQYF TGTGCCAGCAGACACAGGGGGCGATTAGAGACCCAGTACTTC TRBV2 TRBD1 TRBJ2-5 NA
CASSQDRGVGGGRTDTQYF TGTGCCAGCAGCCAAGATCGTGGTGTCGGCGGGGGCCGCACAGATACGCAGTATTTT TRBV4-2 NA TRBJ2-3 NA
CASSPGTGNGPQHF TGCGCCAGCAGCCCCGGGACGGGGAACGGGCCCCAGCATTTT TRBV4-3 NA TRBJ1-5 NA
CASSFGGGFEQYF TGTGCCAGCAGCTTTGGGGGAGGCTTCGAGCAGTACTTC TRBV13 NA TRBJ2-7 NA
CASSQRQTSNQPQHF TGTGCCAGCAGTCAGAGACAGACTAGCAATCAGCCCCAGCATTTT TRBV6-2/TRBV6-3 NA TRBJ1-5 NA
CASSYSTGQGNTIYF TGTGCCAGCAGTTACTCGACAGGGCAGGGCAACACCATATATTTT TRBV6-5 TRBD1 TRBJ1-3 few
CASSYQPVRGLYEQYF TGTGCCAGCAGTTACCAGCCGGTGCGGGGGCTATACGAGCAGTACTTC TRBV6-5 NA TRBJ2-7 NA
CASSPPSVGGFRDEQFF TGTGCCAGCAGCCCCCCTTCCGTGGGCGGGTTTCGGGATGAGCAGTTCTTC TRBV7-2 NA TRBJ2-1 NA
CASRTGGLSYNEQFF TGTGCCAGCAGAACAGGGGGCCTCTCCTACAATGAGCAGTTCTTC TRBV5-4 TRBD1 TRBJ2-1 NA
CASSIGPSSGANVLTF TGTGCCAGTAGTATCGGGCCCAGCTCTGGGGCCAACGTCCTGACTTTC TRBV19 NA TRBJ2-6 NA
CASSPHDKYYEQYF TGTGCCAGCAGTCCACACGACAAATACTACGAGCAGTACTTC TRBV3-1/TRBV3-2 NA TRBJ2-7 NA
CASSLGTGSSYNEQFF TGTGCCAGCAGCTTAGGGACGGGAAGCTCCTACAATGAGCAGTTCTTC TRBV7-3 NA TRBJ2-1 NA
CASSYNPPRAGNTIYF TGTGCCAGCAGTTATAACCCCCCGAGGGCTGGAAACACCATATATTTT TRBV6-5 NA TRBJ1-3 NA
CASSGSTGAKGYTF TGTGCCAGCAGTGGATCCACAGGAGCCAAGGGCTACACCTTC TRBV25-1 NA TRBJ1-2 once
CASSIQNTGELFF TGTGCCAGTAGTATACAGAACACCGGGGAGCTGTTTTTT TRBV19 NA TRBJ2-2 NA
CASSLVGYQETQYF TGCGCCAGCAGCTTGGTGGGGTATCAAGAGACCCAGTACTTC TRBV5-1 NA TRBJ2-5 NA
CASSRTVEKLFF TGTGCCAGCAGCCGGACAGTGGAAAAACTGTTTTTT TRBV3-1/TRBV3-2 NA TRBJ1-4 NA
CASSPRTGGYLVGEQFF TGTGCCAGCAGTCCGCGGACAGGGGGTTATTTGGTGGGTGAGCAGTTCTTC TRBV28 TRBD1 TRBJ2-1 few
CASSLFHHTGELFF TGTGCCAGCAGCTTATTTCACCACACCGGGGAGCTGTTTTTT TRBV11-3 NA TRBJ2-2 NA
CATSRDRGDYGYTF TGTGCCACCAGCAGGGACAGGGGAGACTATGGCTACACCTTC TRBV15 TRBD1 TRBJ1-2 NA
CASSQGPGQGANTEAFF TGTGCCAGCAGCCAGGGACCGGGACAGGGGGCGAACACTGAAGCTTTCTTT TRBV3-1/TRBV3-2 TRBD1 TRBJ1-1 NA
CASSPRAGQLGTGELFF TGTGCCAGCTCACCACGTGCTGGGCAGTTAGGCACCGGGGAGCTGTTTTTT TRBV18 NA TRBJ2-2 NA
CASSLGGTQYF TGTGCCAGCAGTTTGGGGGGGACCCAGTACTTC TRBV12-3/TRBV12-4 NA TRBJ2-5 once
CASSQDIWTREEDDTEAFF TGTGCCAGCAGCCAAGATATCTGGACAAGGGAAGAAGATGACACTGAAGCTTTCTTT TRBV3-1/TRBV3-2 NA TRBJ1-1 NA
CASSLRGYQETQYF TGTGCCAGCAGTTTGAGAGGGTATCAAGAGACCCAGTACTTC TRBV27 NA TRBJ2-5 NA
CASGHTTSQPQHF TGTGCCAGCGGCCACACCACGAGTCAGCCCCAGCATTTT TRBV7-3 NA TRBJ1-5 NA
CASSLAGRQETQYF TGTGCCAGCAGCCTAGCGGGGCGGCAAGAGACCCAGTACTTC TRBV5-4 TRBD2 TRBJ2-5 NA
CASSYARLAGETQYF TGTGCCAGCAGTTACGCGCGGCTAGCGGGGGAGACCCAGTACTTC TRBV6-5 TRBD2 TRBJ2-5 NA
CASSSGTPNTEAFF TGTGCCAGCTCATCAGGGACACCGAACACTGAAGCTTTCTTT TRBV18 NA TRBJ1-1 NA
CASSFSGGSYEQYF TGTGCCAGCAGCTTTAGCGGGGGATCCTACGAGCAGTACTTC TRBV7-2 TRBD2 TRBJ2-7 once
CASSLGTYPRTDTQYF TGTGCCAGCAGCCTGGGGACTTACCCACGCACAGATACGCAGTATTTT TRBV7-2 NA TRBJ2-3 few
CSVGGYEQYF TGCAGCGTTGGCGGCTACGAGCAGTACTTC TRBV29-1 NA TRBJ2-7 NA
CASSLALSGANVLTF TGTGCCAGCAGCTTGGCTCTGTCTGGGGCCAACGTCCTGACTTTC TRBV5-5 NA TRBJ2-6 NA
CASSQGYVGGSTNQPQHF TGCGCCAGCAGCCAAGGGTATGTCGGGGGTAGCACGAATCAGCCCCAGCATTTT TRBV4-3 NA TRBJ1-5 NA
CSAESGGGQPQHF TGCAGCGCCGAATCAGGGGGTGGACAGCCCCAGCATTTT TRBV29-1 TRBD1 TRBJ1-5 NA
CASSLALGTGGEQYF TGCGCCAGCAGCTTGGCCTTGGGGACAGGGGGCGAGCAGTACTTC TRBV5-1 TRBD1 TRBJ2-7 NA
CASSPGQGANSPLHF TGTGCCAGCTCACCAGGCCAGGGGGCCAATTCACCCCTCCACTTT TRBV18 TRBD1 TRBJ1-6 NA
CASSYAGGEQYF TGTGCCAGCAGTTACGCGGGGGGCGAGCAGTACTTC TRBV6-2/TRBV6-3 TRBD2 TRBJ2-7 NA
CASSYQGGRWSNQPQHF TGTGCCAGCTCTTACCAAGGAGGCAGATGGAGCAATCAGCCCCAGCATTTT TRBV18 NA TRBJ1-5 NA
CASSLETANYGYTF TGCGCCAGCAGCTTGGAGACAGCTAACTATGGCTACACCTTC TRBV5-1 NA TRBJ1-2 NA
CASSSAGGTEKLFF TGCGCCAGCAGCTCAGCGGGGGGCACGGAAAAACTGTTTTTT TRBV5-1 NA TRBJ1-4 NA
CASSLAANYEQYF TGTGCCAGCAGTTTAGCAGCTAACTACGAGCAGTACTTC TRBV12-3/TRBV12-4 NA TRBJ2-7 NA
CSVEDTAGKALYGYTF TGCAGCGTTGAAGATACGGCAGGTAAAGCCCTCTATGGCTACACCTTC TRBV29-1 NA TRBJ1-2 few
CASSLSKWDRAYEQYF TGCGCCAGCAGCTTAAGCAAGTGGGACAGGGCCTACGAGCAGTACTTC TRBV4-1 TRBD1 TRBJ2-7 once